This TCR beta chain was documented in a study of CD8 T cells in Susac syndrome (dated by TCRdb to between 2018 and 2021). Regarding the complete study: Among the Susac syndrome patients who were sequenced, clinically active disease was present in five or six and clinical remission was observed in fewer than ten. Susac syndrome patients were therapy-naive, on corticosteroids (some also receiving IVIg), or on IVIg alone at blood withdrawal. Whether CD8+ T cell activation and differentiation in Susac syndrome was antigen driven was tested using repertoire sequencing. CD8+ T cell repertoire clonality was compared between 11 to 12 healthy donors, some 14 Susac syndrome patients and 15 multiple sclerosis patients.

The full study reports these points: Clonal expansion was seen in Susac syndrome CD8+ repertoires, peaking in CD8+ TEMRA cells and being greater in clinically active patients than in remitting ones. The TCR sequencing and HLA analysis was acknowledged to have included a relatively small number of individuals. Under 20 and five Susac-specific public clones were found in the total CD8+ and CD8+ TEMRA repertoires, respectively.

This clonotype appeared a single time. No cognate antigen has been identified for it. The input lacks base qualities; no much larger clone sits a single base away. Support from one read is weak. Peripheral blood CD8+ and CD4+ T cells from healthy donors, Susac syndrome patients and multiple sclerosis patients were profiled by high-throughput TCR beta sequencing. Recently defined diagnostic criteria for definite or probable disease were met by the Susac syndrome patients. CD8+ TEMRA cells were enriched by FACS, while bulk CD8+ and CD4+ T cells were purified by magnetic negative isolation. Blood was collected in EDTA tubes and processed within 24 hours, with PBMCs isolated through density gradient centrifugation. PBMCs intended for TCR sequencing were cryopreserved in liquid nitrogen and were subsequently thawed in a 37 degrees C water bath. The sorted or isolated CD4+, CD8+ and CD8+ TEMRA cells reached a purity of at least 90%.

RNA was extracted with the RNeasy kit and roughly 0.5 to 1 ug was reverse transcribed using random hexamers. The immunoSEQ multiplex PCR assay, which covers 54 Vbeta and 13 Jbeta segments, was used to amplify TCR beta CDR3 regions. PCR amplification bias was corrected using a synthetic template baseline for primer optimization and computational correction. The study's own analysis went as follows. Reads were assigned to V, D and J genes according to IMGT and analyzed in immunoSEQ Analyzer, with only productive sequences retained. Clonality was calculated as one minus the Shannon entropy normalized by log2 of the number of productive unique sequences. Public and private clones were assessed among the 100 most prevalent clones of each patient and control. Clones were defined as Susac-specific if absent from the healthy and MS cohorts, from 1052 published viral clones and from other ImmuneACCESS disease sequences. The public sequencing data were trimmed at Q25 with fastp and processed into clonotypes with MiXCR by TCRdb, which kept only in-frame beta chains. Here each entry gathers all rows of one CDR3 protein and keeps the most common genes and DNA. TCRdb, not the authors, supplied the V and J calls. For this sample the table gives fewer than 90,000 distinct CDR3 sequences, of which approximately 93% were detected only once. The ten largest clones represent roughly 0.45% of the sample.

The CDR3, cysteine through phenylalanine, is 13 amino acids long. Only the CDR3 part of the read is kept: 39 bases, read in frame from the first base. Germline trimming amounts to 1 base on V and 5 bases on J, with 3 as the count of junction bases outside the gene matches. Based on the germline V gene (reference sequence), the CDR1 and CDR2 sequences are GTSNPN and SVGIG. This TCR was recovered from a human donor with Susac syndrome. The chain links TRBV30 with TRBJ2-7, with 9 bases aligning to TRBD1. Sequencing was carried out using CD8+ T cells from PBMCs. The CDR3 sequence is CAWSAWTGDEQYF. The sequenced DNA: TGTGCCTGGAGTGCCTGGACAGGGGACGAGCAGTACTTC. The full variable domain, completed from the reference TRBV30 and TRBJ2-7 proteins outside the CDR3, reads SQTIHQWPATLVQPVGSPLSLECTVEGTSNPNLYWYRQAAGRGLQLLFYSVGIGQISSEVPQNLSASRPQDRQFILSSKKLLLSDSGFYLCAWSAWTGDEQYFGPGTRLTVT.